What follows is one TCR beta chain and its context. This sample is part of a study of blood T cell repertoires in COVID-19. Overall study context: Samples representing acute and convalescent COVID-19 were sourced from the United States, Italy and Spain. PBMCs, B-cell-depleted T cells, or T cells provided the cDNA or gDNA that made up the material.

Seattle cases were enrolled at active infection and followed longitudinally. The germline gives CDR1 ENHRY, CDR2 SYGVKD. The CDR3 consists of 15 residues. Trimming removed 10 bases at V and 4 bases at J, with 20 bases between. Original methodology: Using reference gene primer amplification, nucleated cell counts were estimated. Sequencing used immunoSEQ multiplex PCR; TCRdb keeps in-frame clones, though not all of them. D and trimming come from the DNA, and the V and J calls and clone size come from that table. This sample has hundreds of thousands of clones, with about 94% found just once. This TCR derives from a man aged 60 to 75 with COVID-19, enrolled during active disease. The sequencing input was peripheral blood. The J gene is TRBJ2-1, the V gene TRBV10-3; tentative D call: TRBD1 (6 bases). CDR3 sequence (DNA): TGTGCCACCGGGGATACAGGGACCCCTTACAATGAGCAGTTCTTC. This translates into CATGDTGTPYNEQFF.